This TCR beta chain is drawn from a study of Ad26.COV2.S vaccination and SARS-CoV-2 variants. Study-wide context: Once, or twice with 56 days between doses, Ad26.COV2.S was given intramuscularly. General study results and limits: Reportedly, after vaccination the spike-specific CD8+ and CD4+ T cell responses displayed substantial breadth. People given the vaccine had a wider spike-specific TCR breadth than placebo recipients did.

Concerning this clone itself: Its antigen remains unidentified.

Indicated treatment: roughly 20 received Ad26.COV2.S at low or high dose, single or two shots; 5 received placebo; per-sample allocation not given. Each sample was drawn 63 days after the first injection (of vaccine or placebo). This person who donated was an adult of 18-55 years in Boston. The CDR3 length is 15 residues. The V gene end was trimmed by 0 bases and the J gene end by 5 bases; junction bases not matched to a gene: 3. From germline, CDR1 is SGHRS and CDR2 YFSETQ. Using immunoSEQ multiplex PCR, the repertoire was profiled, and TCRdb retains in-frame clones only, with some absent. Here the sample spans around 450,000 clones, 75% to 90% being singletons.

The receptor was isolated from a person between 18 and 60 years old who received the Ad26.COV2.S COVID-19 vaccine or a placebo. Sequences were derived from peripheral blood, sampled in a trial of Ad26.COV2.S vaccine versus placebo. This chain joins TRBV5-1 and TRBJ2-3; 10 bases align to TRBD2. The CDR3 nucleotides are TGCGCCAGCAGCTTGGGGCTAGCGGGGGTAGATACGCAGTATTTT. This encodes CASSLGLAGVDTQYF.